Detailed here is one TCR beta chain. What it recognizes is unknown. Using immunoSEQ multiplex PCR, the repertoire was profiled, and TCRdb retains in-frame clones only, with some absent. The table shows about 120,000 clones, with 90% to 95% occurring only once. The record originates from a study of T cell responses to AZD1222 COVID-19 vaccine. Study-level results: Only 5 or 6 people who got AZD1222 tested seropositive at baseline. Donors were largely white British and mainly female; clonal diversity was possibly underestimated. Spike-specific TCR breadth rose after two AZD1222 doses, and depth rose as well. Nearly half of spike-specific TCRs reportedly target variant regions that are unmutated in the B.1.351 and B.1.1.7 variants.

The clonotype comes from an adult in good health. Here the sequenced sample was peripheral blood, taken on day 0 of AZD1222 vaccination.

In DNA form, the CDR3 reads TGTGCCAGCTCGTCGGACAGTGGGGAGCAGTACTTC. Encoded protein: CASSSDSGEQYF. The genes are TRBV18 and TRBJ2-7, with D possibly matching TRBD1 (6 bases). Germline V gene sequence: CDR1 KGHSH, CDR2 LQKENI. V shed 6 bases and J shed 7 bases, with 13 bases lying between them. The CDR3 has 12 amino acids.